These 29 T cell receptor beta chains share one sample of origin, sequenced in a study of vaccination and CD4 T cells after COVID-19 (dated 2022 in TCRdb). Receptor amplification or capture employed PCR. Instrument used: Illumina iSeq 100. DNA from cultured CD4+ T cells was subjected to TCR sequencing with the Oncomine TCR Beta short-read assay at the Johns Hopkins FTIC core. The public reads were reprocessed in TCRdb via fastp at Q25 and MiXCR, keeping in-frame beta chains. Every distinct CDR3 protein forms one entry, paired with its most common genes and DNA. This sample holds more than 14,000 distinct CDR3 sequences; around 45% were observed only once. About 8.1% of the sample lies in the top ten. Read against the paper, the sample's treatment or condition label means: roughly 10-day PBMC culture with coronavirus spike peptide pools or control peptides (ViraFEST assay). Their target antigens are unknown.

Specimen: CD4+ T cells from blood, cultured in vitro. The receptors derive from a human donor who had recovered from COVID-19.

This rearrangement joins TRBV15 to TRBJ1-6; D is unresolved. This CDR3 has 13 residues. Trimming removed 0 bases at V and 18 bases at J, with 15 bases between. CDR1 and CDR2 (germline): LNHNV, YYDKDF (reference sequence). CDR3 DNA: TGTGCCACCAGCAGAGATCTGAACACCCGAGGCCACTTT. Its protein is CATSRDLNTRGHF.

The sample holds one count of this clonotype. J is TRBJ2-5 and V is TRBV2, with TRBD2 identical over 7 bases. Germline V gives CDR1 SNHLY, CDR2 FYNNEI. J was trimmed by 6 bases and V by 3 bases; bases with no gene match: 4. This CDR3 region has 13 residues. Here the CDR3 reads CASSEGGWQTQYF. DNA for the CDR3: TGTGCCAGCAGTGAGGGGGGGTGGCAGACCCAGTACTTC.

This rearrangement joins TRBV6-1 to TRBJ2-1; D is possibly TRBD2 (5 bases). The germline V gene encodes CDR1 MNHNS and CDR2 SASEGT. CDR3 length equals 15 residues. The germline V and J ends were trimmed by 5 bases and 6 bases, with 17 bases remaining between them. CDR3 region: CASSTLSDLGNEQFF. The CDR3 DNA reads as TGTGCCAGCAGTACCCTTAGCGATCTAGGCAATGAGCAGTTCTTC.

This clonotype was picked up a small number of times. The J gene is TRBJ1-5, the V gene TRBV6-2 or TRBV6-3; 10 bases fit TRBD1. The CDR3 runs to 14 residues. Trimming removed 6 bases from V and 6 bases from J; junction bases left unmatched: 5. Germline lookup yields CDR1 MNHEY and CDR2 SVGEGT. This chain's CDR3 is CASRGTGEAQPQHF. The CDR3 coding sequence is TGTGCCAGCAGAGGGACAGGGGAGGCTCAGCCCCAGCATTTT.

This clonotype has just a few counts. CDR3 in DNA: TGCGCCAGCACCTCGGGACAGGGGAGGCCTTTCTTT. Translation: CASTSGQGRPFF. The chain has TRBV10-1 and TRBJ1-1, with TRBD1 identical over 10 bases. Losses at the gene ends were 7 bases for V and 12 bases for J; bases not matched to a gene: 8. Germline V gene data show CDR1 as WNHNN and CDR2 as SYGVQD (reference sequence). CDR3 length equals 12 residues.

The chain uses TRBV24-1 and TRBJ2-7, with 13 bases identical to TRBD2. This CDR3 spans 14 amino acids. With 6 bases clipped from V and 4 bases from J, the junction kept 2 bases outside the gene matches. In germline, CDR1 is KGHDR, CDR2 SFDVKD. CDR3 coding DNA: TGTGCCACCAGTACGACTAGCGGGGGGTACGAGCAGTACTTC. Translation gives CATSTTSGGYEQYF.

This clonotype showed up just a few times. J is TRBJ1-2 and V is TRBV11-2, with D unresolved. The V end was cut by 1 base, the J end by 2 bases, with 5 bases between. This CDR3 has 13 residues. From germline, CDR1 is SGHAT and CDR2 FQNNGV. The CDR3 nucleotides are TGTGCCAGCAGCTTAGGACAAAACTATGGCTACACCTTC. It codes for CASSLGQNYGYTF.

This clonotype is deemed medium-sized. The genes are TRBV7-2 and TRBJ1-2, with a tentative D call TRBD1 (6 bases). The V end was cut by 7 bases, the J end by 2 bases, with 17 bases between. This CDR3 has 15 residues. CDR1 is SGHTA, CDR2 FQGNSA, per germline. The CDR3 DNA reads TGTGCCAGCACCCTGACCAGGGGAGGGAACTATGGCTACACCTTC. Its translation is CASTLTRGGNYGYTF.

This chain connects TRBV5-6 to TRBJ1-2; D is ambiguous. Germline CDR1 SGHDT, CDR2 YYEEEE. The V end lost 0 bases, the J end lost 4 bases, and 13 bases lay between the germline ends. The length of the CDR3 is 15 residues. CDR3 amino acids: CASSLDRSGRYGYTF. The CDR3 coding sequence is TGTGCCAGCAGCTTGGATCGGTCCGGACGCTATGGCTACACCTTC.

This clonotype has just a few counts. This CDR3 reads CASSAAERGVGDTQYF. CDR3 DNA sequence: TGTGCCAGTAGTGCCGCCGAGCGGGGAGTGGGAGATACGCAGTATTTT. The chain is built from TRBV19 and TRBJ2-3; 7 nucleotides line up with TRBD2. This CDR3 region has 16 residues. The ends lost 5 bases at V and 5 bases at J; junction bases unmatched: 13. Germline V lookup: CDR1 LNHDA, CDR2 SQIVND (reference sequence).

DNA for the CDR3: TGCAGTGCAAGCAGCCATCCAGGGATTAACACTGAAGCTTTCTTT. Translated: CSASSHPGINTEAFF. The chain couples TRBV20-1 to TRBJ1-1; tentative D call: TRBD1 (5 bases). With 6 bases removed from V and 2 bases from J, the gap between germline ends came to 19 bases. The CDR3 is 15 amino acids. Germline V CDR1 and CDR2: DFQATT, SNEGSKA (reference sequence).

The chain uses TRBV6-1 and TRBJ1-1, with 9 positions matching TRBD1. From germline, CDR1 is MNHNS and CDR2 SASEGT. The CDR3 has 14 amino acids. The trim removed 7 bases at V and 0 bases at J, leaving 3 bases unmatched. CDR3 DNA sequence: TGTGCCAGCACCAGACAGGGGGTGAACACTGAAGCTTTCTTT. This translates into CASTRQGVNTEAFF.

The CDR3 loop is CASSIRATSGRDEQFF. In DNA, the CDR3 is TGTGCCAGTAGTATCCGGGCGACTAGCGGGAGGGATGAGCAGTTCTTC. The chain couples TRBV19 to TRBJ2-1; 14 bases are a match to TRBD2. After removal of 3 bases from V and 8 bases from J, the junction contained 6 bases not matched to a gene. Per germline, CDR1 LNHDA and CDR2 SQIVND (reference sequence). The CDR3 covers 16 residues.

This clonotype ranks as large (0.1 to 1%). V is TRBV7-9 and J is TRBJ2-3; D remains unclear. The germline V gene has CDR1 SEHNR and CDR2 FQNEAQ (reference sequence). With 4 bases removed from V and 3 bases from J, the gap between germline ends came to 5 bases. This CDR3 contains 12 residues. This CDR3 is CASSSETDTQYF. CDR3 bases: TGTGCCAGCAGCTCAGAAACAGATACGCAGTATTTT.

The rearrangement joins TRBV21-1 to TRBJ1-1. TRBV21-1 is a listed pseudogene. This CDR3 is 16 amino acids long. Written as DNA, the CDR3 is TGTGCCAGCAGCAAGCAAGGGTCCTCAGTGAACACTGAAGCTTTCTTT. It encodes CASSKQGSSVNTEAFF.

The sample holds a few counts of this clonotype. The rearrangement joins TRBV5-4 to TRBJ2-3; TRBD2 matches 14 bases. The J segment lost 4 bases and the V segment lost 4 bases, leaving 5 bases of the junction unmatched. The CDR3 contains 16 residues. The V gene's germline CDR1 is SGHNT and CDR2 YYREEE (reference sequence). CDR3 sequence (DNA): TGTGCCAGCAGCGCAACGACTAGCGGGGGGGCAGATACGCAGTATTTT. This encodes CASSATTSGGADTQYF.

The chain's CDR3 is CASSWTPGGDTANTEAFF. Written as DNA, the CDR3 is TGCGCCAGCAGTTGGACCCCAGGGGGAGACACCGCGAACACTGAAGCTTTCTTT. This chain uses TRBV5-1 with TRBJ1-1; 7 positions agree with TRBD1. The CDR3 loop spans 18 amino acids. V dropped 5 bases and J dropped 1; count of bases not matched to a gene: 17. Germline-derived CDR1 and CDR2 are SGHRS and YFSETQ.

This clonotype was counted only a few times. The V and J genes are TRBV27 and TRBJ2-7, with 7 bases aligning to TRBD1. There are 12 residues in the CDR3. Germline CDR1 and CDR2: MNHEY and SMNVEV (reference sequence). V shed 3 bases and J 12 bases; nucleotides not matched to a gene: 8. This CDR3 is CASSFAPGGLYF. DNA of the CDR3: TGTGCCAGCAGTTTCGCACCAGGGGGTTTGTACTTC.

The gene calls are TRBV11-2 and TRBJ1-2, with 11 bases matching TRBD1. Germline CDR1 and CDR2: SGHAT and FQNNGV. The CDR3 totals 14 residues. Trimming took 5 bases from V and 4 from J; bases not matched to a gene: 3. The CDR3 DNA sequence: TGTGCCAGCAGCACCGGGACAGGGGGCTATGGCTACACCTTC. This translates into CASSTGTGGYGYTF.

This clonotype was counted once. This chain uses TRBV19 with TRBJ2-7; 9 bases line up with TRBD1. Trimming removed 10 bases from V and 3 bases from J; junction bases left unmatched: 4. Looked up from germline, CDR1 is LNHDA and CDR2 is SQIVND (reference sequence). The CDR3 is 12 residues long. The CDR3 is CATRDRVYEQYF. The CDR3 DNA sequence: TGTGCCACAAGGGACAGGGTCTACGAGCAGTACTTC.

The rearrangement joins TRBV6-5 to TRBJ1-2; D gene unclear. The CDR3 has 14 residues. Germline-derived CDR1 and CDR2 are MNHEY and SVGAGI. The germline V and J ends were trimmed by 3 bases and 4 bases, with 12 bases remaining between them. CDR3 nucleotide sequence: TGTGCCAGCAGTTATAGCCCCCCTACCTATGGCTACACCTTC. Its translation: CASSYSPPTYGYTF.

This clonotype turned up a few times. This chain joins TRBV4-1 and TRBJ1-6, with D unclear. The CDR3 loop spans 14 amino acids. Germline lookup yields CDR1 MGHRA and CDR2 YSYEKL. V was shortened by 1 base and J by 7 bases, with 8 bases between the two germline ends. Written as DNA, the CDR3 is TGCGCCAGCAGCCAAGCAGGCGGCAATTCACCCCTCCACTTT. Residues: CASSQAGGNSPLHF.

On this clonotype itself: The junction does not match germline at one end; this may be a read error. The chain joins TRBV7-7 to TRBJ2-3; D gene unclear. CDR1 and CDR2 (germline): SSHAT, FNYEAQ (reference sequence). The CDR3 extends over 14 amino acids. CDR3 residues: CASSLGQATDTQYF. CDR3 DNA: TGTGCTAGCAGCTTAGGCCAGGCAACAGATACGCAGTATTTT.

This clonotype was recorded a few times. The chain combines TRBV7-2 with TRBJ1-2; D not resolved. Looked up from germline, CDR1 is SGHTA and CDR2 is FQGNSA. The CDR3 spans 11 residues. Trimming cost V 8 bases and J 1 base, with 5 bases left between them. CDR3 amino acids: CASPINYGYTF. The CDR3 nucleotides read TGTGCCAGCCCCATTAACTATGGCTACACCTTC.

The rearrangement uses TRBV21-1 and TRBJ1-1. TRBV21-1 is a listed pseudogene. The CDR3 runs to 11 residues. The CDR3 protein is CASRTETEAFF. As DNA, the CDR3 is TGTGCCAGCAGAACGGAGACTGAAGCTTTCTTT.

This CDR3 is CASSQGGDGYTF. CDR3 nucleotides: TGTGCCAGCAGCCAGGGGGGTGATGGCTACACCTTC. The chain has TRBV12-3 or TRBV12-4 and TRBJ1-2; TRBD1 agrees at 7 bases. With 6 bases clipped from V and 6 bases from J, the junction kept 4 bases outside the gene matches. The CDR3 spans 12 residues.

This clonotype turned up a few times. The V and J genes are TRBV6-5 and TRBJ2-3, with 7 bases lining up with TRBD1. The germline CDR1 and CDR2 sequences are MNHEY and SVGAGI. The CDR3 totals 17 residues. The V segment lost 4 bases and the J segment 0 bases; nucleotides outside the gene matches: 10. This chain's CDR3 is CASSFRLGQHSTDTQYF. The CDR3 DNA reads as TGTGCCAGCAGTTTTCGCTTGGGACAGCATAGCACAGATACGCAGTATTTT.

The CDR3 nucleotides read TGCGCCAGCAGCCATCCTTTTAGGGCTGGGGCCAACGTCCTGACTTTC. Protein: CASSHPFRAGANVLTF. V usage is TRBV4-1 and J usage is TRBJ2-6, with no clear D. Germline CDR1 is MGHRA and CDR2 is YSYEKL. V was pared by 3 bases and J by 2 bases, with 11 bases between. The CDR3 consists of 16 residues.

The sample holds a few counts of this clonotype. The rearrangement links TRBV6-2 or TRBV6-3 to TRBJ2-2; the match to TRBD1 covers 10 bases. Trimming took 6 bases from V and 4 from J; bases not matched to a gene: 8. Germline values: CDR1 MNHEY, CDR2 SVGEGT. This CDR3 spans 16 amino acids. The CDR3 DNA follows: TGTGCCAGCAGCCAGCCCCGGACAGGGGGCACCGGGGAGCTGTTTTTT. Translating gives CASSQPRTGGTGELFF.